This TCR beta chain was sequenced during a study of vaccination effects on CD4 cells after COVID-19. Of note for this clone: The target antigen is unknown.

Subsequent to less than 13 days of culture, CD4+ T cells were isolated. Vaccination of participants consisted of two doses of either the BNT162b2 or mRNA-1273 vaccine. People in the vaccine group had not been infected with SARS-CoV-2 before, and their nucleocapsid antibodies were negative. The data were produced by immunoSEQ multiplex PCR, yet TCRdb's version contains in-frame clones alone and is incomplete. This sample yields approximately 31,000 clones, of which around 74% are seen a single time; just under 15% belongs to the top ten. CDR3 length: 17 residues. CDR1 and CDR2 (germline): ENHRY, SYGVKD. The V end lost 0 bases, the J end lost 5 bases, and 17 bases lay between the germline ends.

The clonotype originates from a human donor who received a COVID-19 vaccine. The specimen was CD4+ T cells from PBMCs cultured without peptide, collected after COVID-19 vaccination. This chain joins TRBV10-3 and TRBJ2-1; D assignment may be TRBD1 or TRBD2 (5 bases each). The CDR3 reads CAISESKRDLGNNEQFF. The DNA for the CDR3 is TGTGCCATCAGTGAGTCGAAGAGGGACCTGGGAAACAATGAGCAGTTCTTC.